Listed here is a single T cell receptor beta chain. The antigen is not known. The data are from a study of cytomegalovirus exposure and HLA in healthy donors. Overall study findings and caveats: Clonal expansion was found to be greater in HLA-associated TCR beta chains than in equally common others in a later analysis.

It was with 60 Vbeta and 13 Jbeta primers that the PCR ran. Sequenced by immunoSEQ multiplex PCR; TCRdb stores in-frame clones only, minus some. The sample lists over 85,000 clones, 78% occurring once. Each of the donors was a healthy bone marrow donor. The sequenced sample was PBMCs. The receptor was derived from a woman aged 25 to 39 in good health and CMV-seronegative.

This CDR3 is CASSSDRGRQPQHF. Here the CDR3 DNA reads TGTGCCAGCAGTTCCGACAGGGGGCGCCAGCCCCAGCATTTT. This sequence joins TRBV27 and TRBJ1-5; the match to TRBD1 covers 10 bases. The junction had 4 bases not matched to a gene; V was cut back by 4 bases and J by 7 bases. This CDR3 has 14 amino acids. Per the germline V gene, CDR1 is MNHEY and CDR2 is SMNVEV (reference sequence).